This T cell receptor (beta chain) was identified during a study of T cell repertoires in cytomegalovirus infection. About the research overall: Well-studied HLA-B-restricted epitopes and recently identified HLA-C-restricted epitopes of CMV were both used in the study. Signatures in public TCR beta sequences pointed to both CMV infection and matching HLA type. Notes on the study in general: Of the TCR beta families, the public ones yielded a cumulative frequency that identified carriers of CMV plus the relevant HLA. Ex vivo, HLA-C-restricted CMV-specific TCR beta clonotypes prevailed over the rest of the response.

The CDR3 totals 15 residues. Per germline, CDR1 SGHVS and CDR2 FNYEAQ. V was shortened by 4 bases and J by 0 bases, with 10 bases between the two germline ends. From the reads, TCRdb called clonotypes with MiXCR, one entry per CDR3 protein. The table lists fewer than 850,000 distinct CDR3 sequences, under 35% of them singletons. This clonotype has more than one count but fewer than ten. Antigen: not known. The material sequenced was cultured CD8+ T cells from PBMCs, taken from culture after CMV antigen stimulation. The rearrangement uses TRBV7-6 and TRBJ2-1; D is possibly TRBD2 (6 bases). The source of this sequence is a human donor in good health (CMV status not recorded). Some clones in this sample may be carry-over from other donors' samples. CDR3 protein: CASSSSSGSYNEQFF. The DNA of the CDR3 is TGTGCCAGCAGCTCCAGTAGCGGCTCCTACAATGAGCAGTTCTTC.